A single sample gave rise to the 21 T cell receptor beta chains below, sequenced in a study of blood T cell repertoires in COVID-19. TCRdb's table, derived via immunoSEQ multiplex PCR, lists solely in-frame clones and lacks some. The sample carries roughly 250,000 clones, 84% recorded once. The sequencing input was peripheral blood. These receptors were taken from a person between 65 and 79 years old with COVID-19, enrolled during active disease.

This rearrangement joins TRBV6-2 or TRBV6-3 to TRBJ1-2; the match to TRBD1 covers 8 bases. The CDR3 totals 17 residues. V lost 6 bases, J lost 1 base, and 13 bases stayed unmatched. Looked up from germline, CDR1 is MNHEY and CDR2 is SVGEGT. Here the CDR3 DNA reads TGTGCCAGCAGCCCTAGGGGACAGGCGACCTATAACTATGGCTACACCTTC. This sequence encodes CASSPRGQATYNYGYTF.

This chain uses TRBV4-1 with TRBJ1-5; no clear D. Germline V gene lookup returns CDR1 MGHRA and CDR2 YSYEKL. The CDR3 extends over 18 amino acids. The V gene lost 3 bases and the J gene lost 7 bases, with 25 bases spanning the gap. DNA of the CDR3: TGCGCCAGCAGCCACCCTGCCCTAACCCCCTCGCATCCCCAGCCCCAGCATTTT. Translation: CASSHPALTPSHPQPQHF.

The rearrangement uses TRBV7-3 and TRBJ2-5; D is unresolved. The length of the CDR3 is 14 residues. Trimming took 5 bases from V and 5 from J, leaving 15 bases between them. The germline V gene encodes CDR1 SGHTA and CDR2 FQGTGA. The CDR3, as DNA: TGTGCCAGCAGCCCCAGTAACGGGTTGGAGACCCAGTACTTC. As protein: CASSPSNGLETQYF. Variable domain in full (rest from reference TRBV7-3 and TRBJ2-5): GAGVSQTPSNKVTEKGKYVELRCDPISGHTALYWYRQSLGQGPEFLIYFQGTGAADDSGLPNDRFFAVRPEGSVSTLKIQRTERGDSAVYLCASSPSNGLETQYFGPGTRLLVL.

This clone is a singleton in its sample. The rearrangement links TRBV5-1 to TRBJ2-1; maybe TRBD1 (6 bases). Trimming removed 0 bases at V and 7 bases at J, with 20 bases between. The CDR3 is 17 residues long. Germline V CDR1 and CDR2: SGHRS, YFSETQ. CDR3 sequence (DNA): TGCGCCAGCAGCTTGGAACAGGGTGCGTCGATTCGGAATGAGCAGTTCTTC. Amino acid sequence: CASSLEQGASIRNEQFF. Full variable domain (remainder filled in from reference TRBV5-1 and TRBJ2-1): KAGVTQTPRYLIKTRGQQVTLSCSPISGHRSVSWYQQTPGQGLQFLFEYFSETQRNKGNFPGRFSGRQFSNSRSEMNVSTLELGDSALYLCASSLEQGASIRNEQFFGPGTRLTVL.

The rearrangement uses TRBV5-6 and TRBJ1-6; weak D call: TRBD1 (5 bases). With 3 bases removed from V and 7 bases from J, the gap between germline ends came to 17 bases. The V gene's germline CDR1 is SGHDT and CDR2 YYEEEE. CDR3 length: 16 amino acids. The CDR3 DNA reads TGTGCCAGCAGCTCCCAGGGTGGGGTGGCGAATTCACCCCTCCACTTT. Residues: CASSSQGGVANSPLHF.

This clone showed up just once. V and J are TRBV18 and TRBJ2-3, with 9 nucleotides matching TRBD1. CDR1 KGHSH and CDR2 LQKENI come from the germline V gene. This CDR3 has 16 amino acids. J was trimmed by 4 bases and V by 6 bases; bases with no gene match: 11. The CDR3 reads CASSPPGTGKADTQYF. CDR3 sequence (DNA): TGTGCCAGCTCGCCCCCCGGGACAGGGAAGGCAGATACGCAGTATTTT.

The CDR3 DNA follows: TGTGCCAGCTCACCAGTGCAGGGAACTAGCGGAGTCCCCTACGAGCAGTACTTC. Its translation: CASSPVQGTSGVPYEQYF. V gene TRBV18 combines with J gene TRBJ2-7; TRBD2 aligns across 8 bases. The CDR3 spans 18 residues. Per the germline V gene, CDR1 is KGHSH and CDR2 is LQKENI. V lost 2 bases to trimming and J lost 2 bases; unmatched junction nucleotides: 14.

The chain joins TRBV4-3 to TRBJ2-2; 9 bases agree with TRBD2. This CDR3 comprises 17 residues. Germline V gene lookup returns CDR1 LGHNA and CDR2 YSLEER. V shed 0 bases and J 3 bases; nucleotides not matched to a gene: 5. DNA of the CDR3: TGCGCCAGCAGCCAAGATTTGGCTAGCGGGGACACCGGGGAGCTGTTTTTT. As protein: CASSQDLASGDTGELFF.

The count of this clone is one. The chain employs TRBV9 and TRBJ1-4; D is possibly TRBD1 (5 bases). CDR3 length: 16 amino acids. Trimming shortened V by 2 bases and J by 8 bases, and 19 bases separated the two germline ends. Germline CDR1 reads SGDLS; CDR2 reads YYNGEE. CDR3 nucleotide sequence: TGTGCCAGCAGCGTCGGAGCGTTCCAGGGAGGGGAAAAACTGTTTTTT. It is translated as CASSVGAFQGGEKLFF.

The chain uses TRBV19 and TRBJ2-2; possibly TRBD2 for D (5 bases). Trimming took off 4 bases at V and 5 bases at J, with 11 bases between the two ends. Looked up from germline, CDR1 is LNHDA and CDR2 is SQIVND (reference sequence). CDR3 size: 14 residues. The CDR3 sequence: CASSNVGVTGELFF. The CDR3 nucleotides read TGTGCCAGTAGTAACGTCGGGGTTACCGGGGAGCTGTTTTTT.

The chain uses TRBV11-1 and TRBJ2-3; D is unresolved. V was pared by 7 bases and J by 4 bases, with 15 bases between. This CDR3 has 14 amino acids. CDR1 is SGHAT, CDR2 FQDESV, per germline (reference sequence). In nucleotides, the CDR3 is TGTGCCAGCACCCCGCGCGGCCCACCAGATACGCAGTATTTT. Its translation: CASTPRGPPDTQYF.

The chain has TRBV12-3 or TRBV12-4 and TRBJ1-1; D is uncertain. Trimming removed 2 bases from V and 4 bases from J, with 8 bases in between. This CDR3 contains 13 residues. The CDR3 DNA sequence: TGTGCCAGCAGTTTAAGGGAGGTCACTGAAGCTTTCTTT. It is translated as CASSLREVTEAFF.

The chain uses TRBV9 and TRBJ2-7, with D maybe TRBD2 (5 bases). Looked up from germline, CDR1 is SGDLS and CDR2 is YYNGEE. Trimming pared 0 bases from V and 12 bases from J, leaving 16 bases between. This CDR3 is built from 13 residues. The CDR3, as DNA: TGTGCCAGCAGCGTAGTGGATCGAGGGATTCTGTACTTC. Its translation: CASSVVDRGILYF.

The chain employs TRBV10-3 and TRBJ2-7, with D perhaps matching TRBD1 (5 bases). V was clipped by 6 bases and J by 4 bases, with 7 bases between them. Germline loops: CDR1 ENHRY, CDR2 SYGVKD. CDR3 length: 11 residues. The CDR3 is CAISSGYEQYF. The CDR3, as DNA: TGTGCCATCAGCTCAGGGTACGAGCAGTACTTC.

This clone was counted only a few times. This chain connects TRBV11-2 to TRBJ2-6; 8 positions agree with TRBD1. Germline V gene data show CDR1 as SGHAT and CDR2 as FQNNGV. V lost 5 bases and J lost 2; bases outside the gene matches: 2. The CDR3 is 15 residues long. This CDR3 is CASSPDRAGANVLTF. CDR3 nucleotide sequence: TGTGCCAGCAGCCCGGACAGGGCTGGGGCCAACGTCCTGACTTTC. The variable domain in full, with the rest retrieved from reference TRBV11-2 and TRBJ2-6, is EAGVAQSPRYKIIEKRQSVAFWCNPISGHATLYWYQQILGQGPKLLIQFQNNGVVDDSQLPKDRFSAERLKGVDSTLKIQPAKLEDSAVYLCASSPDRAGANVLTFGAGSRLTVL.

This clone was found a few times. This sequence joins TRBV5-4 and TRBJ1-6; a possible D gene is TRBD1 (6 bases). V was cut by 4 bases and J by 10 bases, with 18 bases left in between. The CDR3 covers 15 residues. Per the germline V gene, CDR1 is SGHNT and CDR2 is YYREEE (reference sequence). CDR3 nucleotides: TGTGCCAGCAGCGACAAGCAGGCGCAGGGGTCACCCCTCCACTTT. It is translated as CASSDKQAQGSPLHF.

This sequence joins TRBV6-1 and TRBJ1-5; a possible D gene is TRBD1 (5 bases). This CDR3 region has 15 residues. V lost 2 bases, J lost 0 bases, and 8 bases lay in between. Germline V gene data show CDR1 as MNHNS and CDR2 as SASEGT. Here the CDR3 reads CASSERGRSNQPQHF. The CDR3 nucleotides read TGTGCCAGCAGTGAAAGGGGTCGTAGCAATCAGCCCCAGCATTTT.

The chain couples TRBV7-3 to TRBJ1-4, with a tentative D call TRBD1 (6 bases). V was clipped by 4 bases and J by 7 bases, with 10 bases between them. The CDR3 length is 13 residues. The germline CDR1 and CDR2 sequences are SGHTA and FQGTGA. As DNA, the CDR3 is TGTGCCAGCAGCTCAGGACAGTCTGAAAAACTGTTTTTT. The encoded protein is CASSSGQSEKLFF.

The genes are TRBV2 and TRBJ1-2, with D uncertain. V lost 6 bases to trimming and J lost 1 base, with 9 bases between them. Germline V gene lookup returns CDR1 SNHLY and CDR2 FYNNEI. The CDR3 has 13 amino acids. The DNA for the CDR3 is TGTGCCAGCAGACCCACAGTTAACTATGGCTACACCTTC. It encodes CASRPTVNYGYTF.

V usage is TRBV21-1 and J usage is TRBJ1-2. TRBV21-1 is classified as a pseudogene. CDR3 size: 15 residues. The CDR3 region has the DNA TGTGCCAGCAGTCTGACGGGGGTCCTATCATATGGCTACACCTTC. It encodes CASSLTGVLSYGYTF.

The chain links TRBV6-5 to TRBJ1-5, with 10 bases that match TRBD1. CDR3 length equals 14 residues. Trimming at V came to 8 bases and at J to 7 bases, leaving 8 bases not matched to a gene. The germline V gene encodes CDR1 MNHEY and CDR2 SVGAGI. CDR3 coding DNA: TGTGCCAGCGATGGCGGACAGGGGGAACAGCCCCAGCATTTT. Translation: CASDGGQGEQPQHF.